This passage covers 32 T cell receptor beta chains from one sample sequenced in a study of T cell responses to AZD1222 COVID-19 vaccine (dated by TCRdb to the early 2020s). Library prep was done by the immunoSEQ multiplex PCR assay. Sourced from immuneACCESS, this table was stored by TCRdb with only in-frame sequences that have V and J called. A share of the clones is absent; for the studies checked, an unresolved V gene accounts for under half, and the remainder has no known explanation. The sample table shows under 150,000 clones, and about 90% are seen once. The ten largest clonotypes hold 9% to 9.5% of the sample. This specimen's time point label, interpreted: about 28 days (+/-7) after the second vaccine dose. Material: peripheral blood, obtained 28 days after the second AZD1222 dose. These receptors came from an adult who received the AZD1222 COVID-19 vaccine.

The count of this clone is one. The rearrangement uses TRBV27 and TRBJ1-3; no clear D gene. Trimming removed 3 bases at V and 4 bases at J, with 7 bases between. The CDR3 is made up of 13 amino acids. The germline gives CDR1 MNHEY, CDR2 SMNVEV (reference sequence). Written as DNA, the CDR3 is TGTGCCAGCAGTTTGTCAAAAGGAAACACCATATATTTT. Encoded protein: CASSLSKGNTIYF.

The gene calls are TRBV18 and TRBJ1-2; TRBD1 matches at 7 bases. The germline V gene has CDR1 KGHSH and CDR2 LQKENI. The ends lost 3 bases at V and 3 bases at J; junction bases unmatched: 4. CDR3 length: 14 residues. For the CDR3, the DNA is TGTGCCAGCTCACCTTTCGACAGGGACTATGGCTACACCTTC. Residues: CASSPFDRDYGYTF.

The chain employs TRBV11-3 and TRBJ2-5, with TRBD2 matching over 10 bases. The CDR3 sequence is 16 residues long. Trimming at V came to 5 bases and at J to 0 bases, leaving 6 bases not matched to a gene. Looked up from germline, CDR1 is SGHNT and CDR2 is YENEEA. Here the CDR3 DNA reads TGTGCCAGCAGCCGCGACGGGACTAGCGACCAAGAGACCCAGTACTTC. It translates to CASSRDGTSDQETQYF.

The chain has TRBV29-1 and TRBJ1-5, with D unresolved. Trimming took off 4 bases at V and 8 bases at J, with 15 bases between the two ends. Germline loops: CDR1 SQVTM, CDR2 ANQGSEA. This CDR3 is built from 13 residues. The CDR3 nucleotides read TGCAGCGTTGGGGTCGTCCCTGGTGAGCCCCAGCATTTT. Its protein is CSVGVVPGEPQHF.

V and J are TRBV6-2 or TRBV6-3 and TRBJ2-1; a weak D match, TRBD2 (5 bases). The CDR3 loop spans 16 amino acids. Germline CDR1 reads MNHEY; CDR2 reads SVGEGT. V lost 4 bases and J lost 6, with 19 bases in between. CDR3 DNA: TGTGCCAGCAGTTTCGTCTTCGGACTGACCCTCAATGAGCAGTTCTTC. Translation: CASSFVFGLTLNEQFF.

As to this clone: At the DNA level, this CDR3 is encoded by other sequences in the same sample as well. The chain carries TRBV18 and TRBJ2-7; D is ambiguous. The V gene lost 1 base and the J gene lost 4 bases, with 8 bases spanning the gap. Germline CDR1 reads KGHSH; CDR2 reads LQKENI. The CDR3 totals 13 residues. The CDR3 DNA sequence: TGTGCCAGCTCACCACAGGGATCGTACGAGCAGTACGTC. Translating it yields CASSPQGSYEQYV.

The chain recombines TRBV7-2 with TRBJ1-1; D uncertain. The CDR3 covers 15 residues. Germline lookup yields CDR1 SGHTA and CDR2 FQGNSA. The V end was cut by 1 base, the J end by 3 bases, with 12 bases between. In DNA form, the CDR3 reads TGTGCCAGCAGCTTAGGTGCCGGTGGTGACACTGAAGCTTTCTTT. Translation gives CASSLGAGGDTEAFF.

V and J are TRBV24-1 and TRBJ1-4; D not certain. The germline CDR1 and CDR2 sequences are KGHDR and SFDVKD. Between the trimmed V and J ends, which lost 5 bases and 3 bases, there was a span of 9 bases. The CDR3 consists of 14 residues. As DNA, the CDR3 is TGTGCCACCAGTGGCGGACTCCCTAATGAAAAACTGTTTTTT. Its protein is CATSGGLPNEKLFF.

The chain is built from TRBV19 and TRBJ1-3; TRBD1 matches 8 bases. Germline loops: CDR1 LNHDA, CDR2 SQIVND (reference sequence). The CDR3 is made up of 16 amino acids. V dropped 5 bases and J dropped 0; count of bases not matched to a gene: 6. Here the CDR3 DNA reads TGTGCCAGTAGTTGGGACAGGACCATCTCTGGAAACACCATATATTTT. This translates into CASSWDRTISGNTIYF.

This clone showed up just once. V gene TRBV4-1 combines with J gene TRBJ2-1; D remains unclear. CDR3 length equals 13 residues. Germline-derived CDR1 and CDR2 are MGHRA and YSYEKL. Between the trimmed V and J ends, which lost 0 bases and 7 bases, there was a span of 7 bases. CDR3 region: CASSQELRNEQFF. Written as DNA, the CDR3 is TGCGCCAGCAGCCAAGAGTTGAGGAATGAGCAGTTCTTC.

The CDR3 here is CASSQGVLTGELFF. DNA of the CDR3: TGTGCCAGCAGCCAGGGGGTCCTCACCGGGGAGCTGTTTTTT. The chain combines TRBV2 with TRBJ2-2; 7 bases align to TRBD1. V gave up 6 bases and J gave up 4 bases; unmatched junction bases: 5. This CDR3 is 14 amino acids long. Germline V gene sequence: CDR1 SNHLY, CDR2 FYNNEI.

This clone was observed a few times. This rearrangement joins TRBV5-4 to TRBJ2-1, with 7 bases identical to TRBD2. Per germline, CDR1 SGHNT and CDR2 YYREEE (reference sequence). The CDR3 runs to 16 residues. The V and J ends lost 1 base and 8 bases, in that order; junction bases with no gene match: 12. In nucleotides, the CDR3 is TGTGCCAGCAGCTTGAGGTCTAGCGGTGCCCTAGATGAGCAGTTCTTC. Amino acids: CASSLRSSGALDEQFF.

V usage is TRBV29-1 and J usage is TRBJ1-4; no definite D call. Germline loops: CDR1 SQVTM, CDR2 ANQGSEA. V lost 4 bases, J lost 3 bases, and 9 bases lay in between. There are 13 residues in the CDR3. The CDR3 is CSVARSANEKLFF. CDR3 nucleotides: TGCAGCGTTGCGCGGAGCGCTAATGAAAAACTGTTTTTT. Filled out from reference TRBV29-1 and TRBJ1-4, the complete variable domain reads SAVISQKPSRDICQRGTSLTIQCQVDSQVTMMFWYRQQPGQSLTLIATANQGSEATYESGFVIDKFPISRPNLTFSTLTVSNMSPEDSSIYLCSVARSANEKLFFGSGTQLSVL.

J is TRBJ2-3 and V is TRBV3-1 (or the pseudogene TRBV3-2), with 7 bases lining up with TRBD2. Germline V CDR1 and CDR2: LGHDT, YNNKEL (reference sequence). The CDR3 sequence is 15 residues long. Losses at the gene ends were 1 base for V and 6 bases for J; bases not matched to a gene: 7. In DNA, the CDR3 is TGTGCCAGCAGCCAAGTCGGGGGGAGGGTCGATACGCAGTATTTT. This sequence encodes CASSQVGGRVDTQYF.

This CDR3 reads CASNNRNPRDGYTF. CDR3 DNA sequence: TGTGCCAGTAATAACCGCAATCCGAGGGATGGCTACACCTTC. The chain employs TRBV19 and TRBJ1-2; D gene uncertain. From germline, CDR1 is LNHDA and CDR2 SQIVND (reference sequence). The CDR3 spans 14 residues. Trimming shortened V by 7 bases and J by 6 bases, and 18 bases separated the two germline ends.

The chain links TRBV30 to TRBJ1-1; 7 nucleotides line up with TRBD1. The CDR3 has 13 residues. Trimming took 3 bases from V and 4 from J; bases not matched to a gene: 5. Germline V gene sequence: CDR1 GTSNPN, CDR2 SVGIG (reference sequence). CDR3 region: CAWRQGLFTEAFF. CDR3 nucleotide sequence: TGTGCCTGGAGACAGGGGTTGTTCACTGAAGCTTTCTTT.

The chain joins TRBV18 to TRBJ2-3; 11 bases agree with TRBD1. Germline trimming cut 6 bases from V and 4 bases from J; bases unmatched to any gene: 12. The germline V gene encodes CDR1 KGHSH and CDR2 LQKENI. This CDR3 region has 17 residues. The CDR3 DNA reads as TGTGCCAGCTCGTCTAATCCGGGACAGGGGGGCCCAGATACGCAGTATTTT. Encoded protein: CASSSNPGQGGPDTQYF.

Concerning this clone itself: This sample includes further DNA sequences coding for the same CDR3. V and J are TRBV19 and TRBJ1-1; D gene ambiguous. The CDR3 runs 12 residues. Trimming pared 9 bases from V and 1 base from J, leaving 9 bases between. Germline CDR1 reads LNHDA; CDR2 reads SQIVND (reference sequence). The CDR3 protein is CASRTGNTEAFF. CDR3 coding DNA: TGTGCCAGCCGGACTGGGAACACTGAAGCTTTCTTT. Using reference TRBV19 and TRBJ1-1 for the parts outside the CDR3, the full variable domain is DGGITQSPKYLFRKEGQNVTLSCEQNLNHDAMYWYRQDPGQGLRLIYYSQIVNDFQKGDIAEGYSVSREKKESFPLTVTSAQKNPTAFYLCASRTGNTEAFFGQGTRLTVV.

The J gene is TRBJ2-2, the V gene TRBV5-1; the match to TRBD2 covers 12 bases. CDR3 size: 15 residues. CDR1 and CDR2 from the germline V gene are SGHRS and YFSETQ. J was trimmed by 5 bases and V by 4 bases; bases with no gene match: 3. The CDR3 sequence is CASSGGLAGTGELFF. CDR3 DNA sequence: TGCGCCAGCAGCGGGGGACTAGCGGGTACCGGGGAGCTGTTTTTT.

V and J are TRBV18 and TRBJ1-4, with TRBD1 as a possible D gene (5 bases). Looked up from germline, CDR1 is KGHSH and CDR2 is LQKENI. The ends were cut back, 10 bases at V and 11 bases at J, with 14 bases in the middle. The length of the CDR3 is 11 residues. The CDR3 is CATGPDDKLFF. The CDR3 nucleotides read TGTGCCACGGGACCGGACGATAAACTGTTTTTT.

This clone was counted once. The rearrangement joins TRBV5-1 to TRBJ1-3; a possible D gene is TRBD1 (6 bases). Germline CDR1 reads SGHRS; CDR2 reads YFSETQ. V was cut by 4 bases and J by 4 bases, with 9 bases left in between. This CDR3 is 13 amino acids long. CDR3 protein: CASSGGTGNTIYF. CDR3 in DNA: TGCGCCAGCAGCGGAGGGACAGGAAACACCATATATTTT.

V and J are TRBV6-5 and TRBJ1-2; no clear D. The length of the CDR3 is 13 residues. Germline V CDR1 and CDR2: MNHEY, SVGAGI. Trimming took off 6 bases at V and 4 bases at J, with 12 bases between the two ends. Here the CDR3 DNA reads TGTGCCAGCAGGCTAGACCGCGGCTATGGCTACACCTTC. Encoded protein: CASRLDRGYGYTF.

J is TRBJ2-1 and V is TRBV19; 11 bases align to TRBD2. The CDR3 length is 15 residues. The V gene end was trimmed by 3 bases and the J gene end by 6 bases; junction bases not matched to a gene: 4. Germline V lookup: CDR1 LNHDA, CDR2 SQIVND (reference sequence). The CDR3 coding sequence is TGTGCCAGTAGTATCAGTAGCGGGGGGGCCAATGAGCAGTTCTTC. Translation gives CASSISSGGANEQFF. The full variable domain, in which reference TRBV19 and TRBJ2-1 provide the parts outside the CDR3, is DGGITQSPKYLFRKEGQNVTLSCEQNLNHDAMYWYRQDPGQGLRLIYYSQIVNDFQKGDIAEGYSVSREKKESFPLTVTSAQKNPTAFYLCASSISSGGANEQFFGPGTRLTVL.

The chain carries TRBV28 and TRBJ1-1, with 7 bases identical to TRBD1. The ends lost 5 bases at V and 4 bases at J; junction bases unmatched: 7. Looked up from germline, CDR1 is MDHEN and CDR2 is SYDVKM. The CDR3 loop spans 14 amino acids. The CDR3 reads CASSPQGIGTEAFF. CDR3 DNA: TGTGCCAGCAGTCCACAGGGGATCGGCACTGAAGCTTTCTTT. Full variable domain (remainder filled in from reference TRBV28 and TRBJ1-1): DVKVTQSSRYLVKRTGEKVFLECVQDMDHENMFWYRQDPGLGLRLIYFSYDVKMKEKGDIPEGYSVSREKKERFSLILESASTNQTSMYLCASSPQGIGTEAFFGQGTRLTVV.

The chain joins TRBV4-2 to TRBJ1-6; TRBD1 aligns across 7 bases. Germline trimming cut 5 bases from V and 6 bases from J; bases unmatched to any gene: 7. Germline values: CDR1 LGHNA, CDR2 YNFKEQ. The CDR3 consists of 15 residues. The CDR3 region has the DNA TGTGCCAGCAGCGGGGGAAGGGGGCTTAATTCACCCCTCCACTTT. Translating gives CASSGGRGLNSPLHF.

The rearrangement uses TRBV7-9 and TRBJ1-1, with 7 bases that match TRBD1. The CDR3 loop spans 17 amino acids. The germline V gene has CDR1 SEHNR and CDR2 FQNEAQ (reference sequence). The J segment lost 0 bases and the V segment lost 4 bases, leaving 11 bases of the junction unmatched. Here the CDR3 reads CASSWGPGGTVNTEAFF. CDR3 bases: TGTGCCAGCAGCTGGGGTCCCGGCGGGACAGTGAACACTGAAGCTTTCTTT.

V and J are TRBV27 and TRBJ1-5; D call uncertain. V lost 5 bases and J 0 bases, leaving 14 bases between the germline ends. Per germline, CDR1 MNHEY and CDR2 SMNVEV (reference sequence). The CDR3 has 16 residues. DNA of the CDR3: TGTGCCAGCAGTCCCCGGACGGAAAATAGCAATCAGCCCCAGCATTTT. Protein: CASSPRTENSNQPQHF.

The V gene is TRBV10-3, the J gene TRBJ1-6, with D uncertain. The ends were cut back, 4 bases at V and 7 bases at J, with 14 bases in the middle. Germline V lookup: CDR1 ENHRY, CDR2 SYGVKD. The CDR3 spans 15 residues. CDR3 amino acids: CAISVGGLENSPLHF. The CDR3 DNA reads as TGTGCCATCAGTGTGGGAGGGTTGGAAAATTCACCCCTCCACTTT.

This chain connects TRBV12-3 or TRBV12-4 to TRBJ1-2; 9 bases are a match to TRBD1. CDR3 size: 13 residues. The V and J ends lost 6 bases and 6 bases, in that order; junction bases with no gene match: 5. CDR3 in amino acids: CASSPTGGHGYTF. CDR3 in DNA: TGTGCCAGCAGCCCGACAGGGGGTCATGGCTACACCTTC.

Worth noting for this clone: The sample carries other DNA sequences with the same CDR3. The chain carries TRBV7-6 and TRBJ1-1; possibly TRBD1 for D (5 bases). The germline V and J ends were trimmed by 4 bases and 1 base, with 7 bases remaining between them. CDR3 size: 13 residues. The germline V gene encodes CDR1 SGHVS and CDR2 FNYEAQ. CDR3 amino acids: CASSSDRNTEAFF. The CDR3 region has the DNA TGTGCCAGCAGCTCTGACAGGAACACTGAAGCTTTCTTT.

The chain uses TRBV24-1 and TRBJ1-2; D is uncertain. The V end was cut by 8 bases, the J end by 4 bases, with 13 bases between. Germline lookup yields CDR1 KGHDR and CDR2 SFDVKD. The CDR3 contains 13 residues. CDR3 DNA sequence: TGTGCCACCAACCCCCAACCGCCCTATGGCTACACCTTC. Translated: CATNPQPPYGYTF.

The chain combines TRBV7-9 with TRBJ2-1; tentative D call: TRBD2 (5 bases). Trimming took 2 bases from V and 5 from J, leaving 13 bases between them. Germline V CDR1 and CDR2: SEHNR, FQNEAQ (reference sequence). The CDR3 loop spans 15 amino acids. In nucleotides, the CDR3 is TGTGCCAGCAGCTTATACTTCCAGCGGAACAATGAGCAGTTCTTC. It translates to CASSLYFQRNNEQFF.